Listed below are T cell receptor beta chains from one sample, sequenced in a study of T cells after yellow fever vaccination. TCRdb reprocessed the 5' RACE reads with MiXCR, giving one entry per CDR3 protein. The sample yields 450,000 to 550,000 distinct CDR3 sequences, just over 20% seen once. Source: PBMCs, taken less than 25 days after the first yellow fever vaccination. The source of these receptors is a man younger than 35 who received the YFV17D yellow fever vaccine. Both conserved end residues are part of each CDR3. Each record gives: D gene, CDR3 length, V gene, clone size, J gene, CDR3 DNA, CDR3 protein. A D gene is named only where the DNA matches it firmly. A clone size is listed for some rows: how often the clone was seen (once, few, many), or a class if it is expanded.

.	15	TRBV12-3/TRBV12-4	.	TRBJ2-7	TGTGCCAGCAGCCAGCCCCTAGCGCGACCCTACGAGCAGTACTTC	CASSQPLARPYEQYF
TRBD2	15	TRBV20-1	once	TRBJ2-1	TGCAGTGCGACCGGGAGGGCGGGGGCCTACAATGAGCAGTTCTTC	CSATGRAGAYNEQFF
.	13	TRBV4-1	.	TRBJ1-6	TGCGCCAGCAGCAGGGTTGATGATTCACCCCTCCACTTT	CASSRVDDSPLHF
TRBD2	20	TRBV11-2	.	TRBJ2-5	TGTGCCAGCAGCTCCCTCCCAACTAGGCGCGGGAGCCCCACCGGAGAGACCCAGTACTTC	CASSSLPTRRGSPTGETQYF
.	15	TRBV27	many	TRBJ1-1	TGTGCCAGCAGTTTAGGGGCGGTGGGGAACACTGAAGCTTTCTTT	CASSLGAVGNTEAFF
TRBD2	15	TRBV7-2	few	TRBJ2-5	TGTGCCAGCAGGCCTGGGCTAGCGGGGGTCGGGACCCAGTACTTC	CASRPGLAGVGTQYF
TRBD1	13	TRBV14	few	TRBJ1-1	TGTGCCAGCAGCCAATACAGGGGCACTGAAGCTTTCTTT	CASSQYRGTEAFF
.	14	TRBV20-1	.	TRBJ2-3	TGCAGTGCCCCACATTTTACGGGCACAGATACGCAGTATTTT	CSAPHFTGTDTQYF
.	15	TRBV7-2	.	TRBJ2-5	TGTGCCAGCAGCCACGGGTCCCCACCGAGGGAGACCCAGTACTTC	CASSHGSPPRETQYF
.	15	TRBV4-3	.	TRBJ2-3	TGCGCCAGCAGCCAAGGAGTCGGCTCCACAGATACGCAGTATTTT	CASSQGVGSTDTQYF
.	13	TRBV28	.	TRBJ2-1	TGTGCCACCCGGCAGGGGTCCTGGGATGAGCAGTTCTTC	CATRQGSWDEQFF
.	13	TRBV7-6	.	TRBJ1-1	TGTGCCAGCAGCTTTAAACTGAACACTGAAGCTTTCTTT	CASSFKLNTEAFF
TRBD1	15	TRBV5-1	.	TRBJ1-2	TGCGCCAGCAGCACCCGCCCTGACAGGGGAGACGGCTACACCTTC	CASSTRPDRGDGYTF
.	13	TRBV7-2	few	TRBJ1-2	TGTGCCAGCAGCTTAGCCGGCACCCCGGCCTACACCTTC	CASSLAGTPAYTF
TRBD2	15	TRBV20-1	few	TRBJ2-1	TGCAGTGCTCCAAGACTAGCGGGGAACCACAATGAGCAGTTCTTC	CSAPRLAGNHNEQFF
.	15	TRBV4-3	.	TRBJ1-2	TGCGCCAGCAGCCAAGGGTTAGACAGCCTCTATGGCTACACCTTC	CASSQGLDSLYGYTF
.	13	TRBV28	few	TRBJ2-3	TGTGCCAGCAGTTCTCAGGACACAGATACGCAGTATTTT	CASSSQDTDTQYF
.	13	TRBV7-2	few	TRBJ2-3	TGTGCCAGCAGCTTAGAGGGGATAGATACGCAGTATTTT	CASSLEGIDTQYF
.	14	TRBV12-3/TRBV12-4	.	TRBJ2-3	TGTGCCAGCAGCAGAGCGGTTCGCACAGATACGCAGTATTTT	CASSRAVRTDTQYF
.	14	TRBV12-3/TRBV12-4	.	TRBJ1-4	TGTGCCAGCAGTTTACGGGGAACTAATGAAAAACTGTTTTTT	CASSLRGTNEKLFF
.	12	TRBV10-3	few	TRBJ2-2	TGTGCCATCACCGTTGGGGCCGGGGAGCTGTTTTTT	CAITVGAGELFF
.	12	TRBV5-1	.	TRBJ2-7	TGCGCCAGCAGCATTGGGTCCTACGAGCAGTACTTC	CASSIGSYEQYF
.	14	TRBV27	few	TRBJ1-2	TGTGCCAGCAGCTGGGGTGGGAGCGGCGATGGCTACACCTTC	CASSWGGSGDGYTF
.	13	TRBV4-1	few	TRBJ2-7	TGCGCCAGCAGCCAAGCGTATGGTAACGAGCAGTACTTC	CASSQAYGNEQYF
.	17	TRBV5-6	few	TRBJ1-6	TGTGCCAGCAGCTTGGAAGCGACAGCATCCTATAATTCACCCCTCCACTTT	CASSLEATASYNSPLHF